The 27 T cell receptor beta chains reported below all come from one sample, sequenced in a study of T cell responses to AZD1222 COVID-19 vaccine. Libraries were prepared by immunoSEQ multiplex PCR; TCRdb keeps only in-frame clonotypes and omits some of them. The sample shows 150,000 to 200,000 clones, around 89% of them seen only once. Sample: peripheral blood, taken on day 0 of AZD1222 vaccination. All receptors derive from an adult in good health.

J is TRBJ1-6 and V is TRBV19, with 8 bases matching TRBD1. Germline CDR1 reads LNHDA; CDR2 reads SQIVND (reference sequence). The CDR3 spans 16 residues. V was clipped by 6 bases and J by 7 bases; unmatched bases: 11. CDR3 amino acids: CASRHPGQGDNSPLHF. The DNA for the CDR3 is TGTGCCAGTAGACACCCTGGACAGGGAGACAATTCACCCCTCCACTTT.

This clone has only one observation. This chain uses TRBV7-3 with TRBJ1-1; D might be TRBD1 (6 bases). The V end was cut by 3 bases, the J end by 4 bases, with 12 bases between. This CDR3 is built from 14 residues. The germline V gene encodes CDR1 SGHTA and CDR2 FQGTGA. CDR3 loop: CASSFQGRGTEAFF. In DNA form, the CDR3 reads TGTGCCAGCAGCTTTCAGGGGCGAGGCACTGAAGCTTTCTTT.

This rearrangement joins TRBV27 to TRBJ2-1, with 10 nucleotides matching TRBD1. V shed 5 bases, J shed 8 bases, and the junction held 9 bases outside the gene matches. The CDR3 sequence is 15 residues long. Germline-derived CDR1 and CDR2 are MNHEY and SMNVEV (reference sequence). The CDR3 reads CASSHRDRGMDEQFF. CDR3 sequence (DNA): TGTGCCAGCAGTCACCGGGACAGGGGTATGGATGAGCAGTTCTTC.

The genes are TRBV7-9 and TRBJ2-3; no firm D call. This CDR3 has 14 residues. The ends were cut back, 4 bases at V and 0 bases at J, with 8 bases in the middle. Germline V gives CDR1 SEHNR, CDR2 FQNEAQ (reference sequence). The DNA of the CDR3 is TGTGCCAGCAGCTCGCCCTACAGCACAGATACGCAGTATTTT. This gives the protein CASSSPYSTDTQYF.

The rearrangement joins TRBV10-3 to TRBJ1-1; D is undetermined. Trimming removed 11 bases from V and 5 bases from J, with 15 bases in between. This CDR3 region has 12 residues. CDR1 ENHRY and CDR2 SYGVKD come from the germline V gene. CDR3 sequence (DNA): TGTGCCGTACGGCAGGCGGGAACTGAAGCTTTCTTT. It translates to CAVRQAGTEAFF.

The chain is built from TRBV5-1 and TRBJ2-3, with TRBD2 as a possible D gene (5 bases). The germline V gene has CDR1 SGHRS and CDR2 YFSETQ. V was trimmed by 0 bases and J by 6 bases, leaving 11 bases between them. The CDR3 covers 14 residues. CDR3 amino acids: CASSLALAADTQYF. As DNA, the CDR3 is TGCGCCAGCAGCTTGGCTCTAGCCGCTGATACGCAGTATTTT.

This clone was seen a few times. This chain links TRBV7-8 with TRBJ2-1; D may be TRBD1 (6 bases). The CDR3 has 16 amino acids. V lost 5 bases and J lost 9, with 23 bases in between. Germline CDR1 SGHVS, CDR2 FQNEAQ. CDR3 in DNA: TGTGCCAGCAGCCTTATTATGGGGGCTCCGAATGGTGAGCAGTTCTTC. Amino acid sequence: CASSLIMGAPNGEQFF.

This sequence joins TRBV6-5 and TRBJ2-7, with 7 bases fitting TRBD1. Trimming took 8 bases from V and 0 from J; bases not matched to a gene: 7. CDR1 and CDR2 (germline): MNHEY, SVGAGI. The CDR3 consists of 14 residues. CDR3 DNA sequence: TGTGCCAGCGTAACAGGGGTCCGCTCCTACGAGCAGTACGTC. Protein product: CASVTGVRSYEQYV.

V usage is TRBV11-2 and J usage is TRBJ2-1; no clear D. Germline lookup yields CDR1 SGHAT and CDR2 FQNNGV. Trimming took 4 bases from V and 6 from J, leaving 13 bases between them. The length of the CDR3 is 14 residues. DNA of the CDR3: TGTGCCAGCAGCTCAACCGAGAGTTCCAATGAGCAGTTCTTC. The encoded protein is CASSSTESSNEQFF.

This clone was recorded once. V and J are TRBV5-6 and TRBJ1-4; 10 bases align to TRBD1. V gave up 3 bases and J gave up 8 bases; unmatched junction bases: 1. In germline, CDR1 is SGHDT, CDR2 YYEEEE. The CDR3 runs to 13 residues. CDR3 nucleotide sequence: TGTGCCAGCAGCTGGGGACAGGGGGAAAAACTGTTTTTT. This translates into CASSWGQGEKLFF. The variable domain in full, with the rest retrieved from reference TRBV5-6 and TRBJ1-4, is DAGVTQSPTHLIKTRGQQVTLRCSPKSGHDTVSWYQQALGQGPQFIFQYYEEEERQRGNFPDRFSGHQFPNYSSELNVNALLLGDSALYLCASSWGQGEKLFFGSGTQLSVL.

This rearrangement joins TRBV6-1 to TRBJ2-1, with 8 nucleotides matching TRBD1. This CDR3 spans 16 amino acids. Germline CDR1 is MNHNS and CDR2 is SASEGT. Trimming at V came to 2 bases and at J to 4 bases, leaving 7 bases not matched to a gene. The CDR3: CASSEIAGGQYNEQFF. In nucleotides, the CDR3 is TGTGCCAGCAGTGAAATAGCAGGGGGCCAGTACAATGAGCAGTTCTTC.

This chain uses TRBV15 with TRBJ1-5, with D possibly TRBD1 on 6 matching bases. The germline V and J ends were trimmed by 2 bases and 0 bases, with 17 bases remaining between them. Germline V gene lookup returns CDR1 LNHNV and CDR2 YYDKDF (reference sequence). This CDR3 contains 18 residues. For the CDR3, the DNA is TGTGCCACCAGCAGAAAGATCAGGGGCTCGGATAGCAATCAGCCCCAGCATTTT. Translating gives CATSRKIRGSDSNQPQHF.

The sample holds one count of this clone. The J gene is TRBJ1-2, the V gene TRBV15, with TRBD1 matching over 10 bases. Germline V gene data show CDR1 as LNHNV and CDR2 as YYDKDF (reference sequence). This CDR3 contains 14 residues. Trimming cost V 5 bases and J 7 bases; bases outside gene matches: 7. The CDR3 DNA follows: TGTGCCACCAGCCGGGGACAGGGGCTGGTTGGCTACACCTTC. Translated, it gives CATSRGQGLVGYTF.

This chain connects TRBV7-6 to TRBJ1-4; the match to TRBD1 covers 7 bases. Germline values: CDR1 SGHVS, CDR2 FNYEAQ. The V gene end was trimmed by 2 bases and the J gene end by 8 bases; junction bases not matched to a gene: 14. This CDR3 has 17 amino acids. CDR3 nucleotides: TGTGCCAGCAGCTTACGGCGAGGGGGCCGGGGATTAGAAAAACTGTTTTTT. Its translation is CASSLRRGGRGLEKLFF.

The genes are TRBV10-3 and TRBJ2-5, with D tentatively TRBD1 or TRBD2 (5 bases each). Germline loops: CDR1 ENHRY, CDR2 SYGVKD. The CDR3 extends over 12 amino acids. The V gene lost 5 bases and the J gene lost 5 bases, with 9 bases spanning the gap. The CDR3 sequence: CAISPGLETQYF. The DNA of the CDR3 is TGTGCCATCAGTCCGGGGCTCGAGACCCAGTACTTC.

The J gene is TRBJ2-7, the V gene TRBV27; D is ambiguous. Between the trimmed V and J ends, which lost 9 bases and 3 bases, there was a span of 9 bases. Germline lookup yields CDR1 MNHEY and CDR2 SMNVEV (reference sequence). CDR3 length: 11 residues. The CDR3 is CASKTSYEQYF. CDR3 nucleotides: TGTGCCAGTAAAACGAGCTACGAGCAGTACTTC.

This clone was found once. The rearrangement links TRBV11-1 to TRBJ2-7, with 7 positions matching TRBD1. The CDR3 consists of 15 residues. Per germline, CDR1 SGHAT and CDR2 FQDESV (reference sequence). V shed 5 bases, J shed 2 bases, and the junction held 9 bases outside the gene matches. The CDR3 coding sequence is TGTGCCAGCAGCCTCGGACAGGTCACAACCTACGAGCAGTACGTC. Translated, it gives CASSLGQVTTYEQYV.

Note on this clone: A read error may produce the germline difference seen at one junction end. This rearrangement joins TRBV7-7 to TRBJ2-2, with D tentatively TRBD2 (5 bases). CDR3 size: 13 residues. Germline V CDR1 and CDR2: SSHAT, FNYEAQ (reference sequence). DNA of the CDR3: TGTGCTAGCACTAATGGGAGTTCCGGGGAGCTGTTTTTT. Its translation is CASTNGSSGELFF.

The gene calls are TRBV5-1 and TRBJ2-7; D may be TRBD2 (5 bases). This CDR3 is 13 amino acids long. V was shortened by 0 bases and J by 7 bases, with 11 bases between the two germline ends. Per germline, CDR1 SGHRS and CDR2 YFSETQ. The CDR3 DNA reads TGCGCCAGCAGCTTGGGATCGTCGGGGGAGCAGTACTTC. Amino acid sequence: CASSLGSSGEQYF.

This rearrangement joins TRBV10-1 to TRBJ2-1; D gene uncertain. V shed 3 bases and J shed 9 bases, with 15 bases lying between them. This CDR3 has 14 amino acids. Germline V CDR1 and CDR2: WNHNN, SYGVQD (reference sequence). Written as DNA, the CDR3 is TGCGCCAGCAGTGACAGGTCCCGAAGTGGTGAGCAGTTCTTC. Translation: CASSDRSRSGEQFF.

This sequence joins TRBV7-9 and TRBJ2-5; 7 bases fit TRBD2. J gave up 0 bases and V 5 bases, and 6 bases lay outside the gene matches. CDR3 length equals 15 residues. Germline CDR1 is SEHNR and CDR2 is FQNEAQ (reference sequence). The CDR3 DNA reads TGTGCCAGCAGCCCCTTCGGGGGGAACCAAGAGACCCAGTACTTC. As protein: CASSPFGGNQETQYF. Looking up the rest from reference TRBV7-9 and TRBJ2-5 gives the full variable domain: DTGVSQNPRHKITKRGQNVTFRCDPISEHNRLYWYRQTLGQGPEFLTYFQNEAQLEKSRLLSDRFSAERPKGSFSTLEIQRTEQGDSAMYLCASSPFGGNQETQYFGPGTRLLVL.

The rearrangement uses TRBV2 and TRBJ1-1, with D uncertain. The CDR3 is made up of 14 amino acids. Germline CDR1 SNHLY, CDR2 FYNNEI. The germline V and J ends were trimmed by 5 bases and 1 base, with 11 bases remaining between them. The CDR3 is CASSPTPANTEAFF. The CDR3 DNA is TGTGCCAGCAGTCCAACCCCAGCGAACACTGAAGCTTTCTTT.

J is TRBJ2-2 and V is TRBV10-1; TRBD1 aligns across 7 bases. V lost 2 bases and J lost 0; bases outside the gene matches: 6. Germline-derived CDR1 and CDR2 are WNHNN and SYGVQD (reference sequence). CDR3 size: 17 residues. CDR3 nucleotide sequence: TGCGCCAGCAGTGAGAAACAGGGGTCCGCGAACACCGGGGAGCTGTTTTTT. Translation gives CASSEKQGSANTGELFF.

The J gene is TRBJ1-5, the V gene TRBV4-1; no definite D call. There are 15 residues in the CDR3. Trimming cost V 2 bases and J 7 bases, with 15 bases left between them. The germline CDR1 and CDR2 sequences are MGHRA and YSYEKL. CDR3 in amino acids: CASSQSVDPGQPQHF. The CDR3 coding sequence is TGCGCCAGCAGCCAATCTGTAGATCCGGGACAGCCCCAGCATTTT.

DNA of the CDR3: TGTGCCAGCAACACGGGACAGGGGTACTACGAGCAGTACGTC. It encodes CASNTGQGYYEQYV. The J gene is TRBJ2-7, the V gene TRBV6-5; TRBD1 matches 10 bases. The CDR3 has 14 residues. V shed 7 bases and J 3 bases; nucleotides not matched to a gene: 6. From germline, CDR1 is MNHEY and CDR2 SVGAGI.

The chain is built from TRBV6-5 and TRBJ1-2, with 8 bases matching TRBD1. The J segment lost 4 bases and the V segment lost 6 bases, leaving 7 bases of the junction unmatched. Germline loops: CDR1 MNHEY, CDR2 SVGAGI. The CDR3 has 14 residues. As DNA, the CDR3 is TGTGCCAGCAGGGGACAGGTCGGGGGCTATGGCTACACCTTC. Translated: CASRGQVGGYGYTF.

The genes are TRBV4-1 and TRBJ1-5, with D hard to call. Trimming removed 1 base at V and 2 bases at J, with 15 bases between. The germline CDR1 and CDR2 sequences are MGHRA and YSYEKL. This CDR3 comprises 17 residues. The CDR3 spells CASSQVGRGVGNQPQHF. The CDR3 DNA follows: TGCGCCAGCAGCCAAGTAGGCCGGGGTGTTGGCAATCAGCCCCAGCATTTT.